This record looks at one TCR beta chain sequence and its context. Its antigen is currently unknown. Through a sample-barcoded 5' primer and a J-beta primer mix, a second PCR was run for about 6 to 11 cycles. TCRdb independently ran MiXCR on the 5' RACE reads; one entry per CDR3 protein. The table records roughly 1.9 million distinct CDR3 sequences, about 39% of them present only once. The sample originates from a study of blood T cells in healthy people across ages. Background on the study: Capture by template switching was about one barcoded beta molecule per two T cells.

Trimming removed 2 bases from V and 3 bases from J, with 17 bases in between. In germline, CDR1 is SGHRS, CDR2 YFSETQ. The CDR3 covers 16 residues. The sample providers were healthy Caucasian people from Russia, aged roughly 6 to 95. Study results and limitations: The recorded TCR beta diversity per million T cells decreased in a roughly linear manner with age. The long-lived group displayed more naive CD4+ cells, plus higher diversity, than the aged donors did.

Source material: blood. This sequence originates from a human donor in good health. V usage is TRBV5-1 and J usage is TRBJ1-1, with D possibly being TRBD1 (5 bases). CDR3 DNA: TGCGCCAGCAGCTTTAACAGGCTAAGGGTCGACACTGAAGCTTTCTTT. Its translation: CASSFNRLRVDTEAFF.